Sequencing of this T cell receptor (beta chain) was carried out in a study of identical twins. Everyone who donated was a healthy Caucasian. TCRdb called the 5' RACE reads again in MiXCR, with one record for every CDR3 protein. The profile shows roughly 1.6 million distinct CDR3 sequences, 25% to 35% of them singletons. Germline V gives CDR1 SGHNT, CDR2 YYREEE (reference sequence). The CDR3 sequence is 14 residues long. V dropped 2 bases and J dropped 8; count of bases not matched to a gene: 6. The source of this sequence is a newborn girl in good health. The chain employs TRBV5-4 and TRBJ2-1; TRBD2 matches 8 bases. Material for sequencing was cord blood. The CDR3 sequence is CASSLRTSPHEQFF. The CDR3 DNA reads TGTGCCAGCAGCTTAAGGACTAGCCCCCATGAGCAGTTCTTC.